The 19 T cell receptor beta chains presented below share a single source sample, sequenced in a study of OX40 agonist ivuxolimab in advanced cancers. Assay: immunoSEQ multiplex PCR; the TCRdb copy retains only in-frame clones and omits some. Counted here are 54,000 or so clones, under 90% occurring once; the ten biggest clones make up approximately 2%. This specimen was CD4+ or CD8+ T cells sorted from blood, taken in a trial of the OX40 agonist ivuxolimab. Source of these receptors: an adult with an advanced solid tumor such as melanoma, head and neck, liver or kidney cancer.

The rearrangement joins TRBV20-1 to TRBJ2-1; D is unresolved. Deletions cut 4 bases from V and 7 bases from J, with 8 bases between. The CDR3 spans 11 residues. Germline assignment: CDR1 DFQATT and CDR2 SNEGSKA (reference sequence). The CDR3 spells CSAMILNEQFF. CDR3 nucleotides: TGCAGTGCTATGATTCTGAATGAGCAGTTCTTC.

The gene calls are TRBV7-2 and TRBJ1-1; no clear D. Germline lookup yields CDR1 SGHTA and CDR2 FQGNSA. Trimming stripped 5 bases from V and 5 bases from J, with 6 bases between. There are 11 residues in the CDR3. In nucleotides, the CDR3 is TGTGCCAGCAGCCCCGGGACTGAAGCTTTCTTT. It translates to CASSPGTEAFF.

This clone was detected once. This rearrangement joins TRBV9 to TRBJ2-3; tentatively, D is TRBD1 or TRBD2 (5 bases each). The CDR3 extends over 15 amino acids. The germline V and J ends were trimmed by 3 bases and 2 bases, with 13 bases remaining between them. CDR1 is SGDLS and CDR2 is YYNGEE in the germline V gene. The CDR3 coding sequence is TGTGCCAGCAGCGAGGGTAGGGACCTCACAGATACGCAGTATTTT. Amino acid sequence: CASSEGRDLTDTQYF.

This rearrangement joins TRBV7-2 to TRBJ1-2; D is unclear. The CDR3 length is 13 residues. V gave up 3 bases and J gave up 8 bases, with 13 bases separating them. CDR1 is SGHTA and CDR2 is FQGNSA in the germline V gene. The DNA of the CDR3 is TGTGCCAGCAGCTTGGGTCGGGTTGGGGGCTACACCTTC. Protein product: CASSLGRVGGYTF.

This clone was seen once. This chain links TRBV7-9 with TRBJ1-4, with D unclear. Germline CDR1 SEHNR, CDR2 FQNEAQ (reference sequence). This CDR3 comprises 13 residues. Trimming took 2 bases from V and 6 from J, leaving 7 bases between them. CDR3 loop: CASSLPEDEKLFF. CDR3 DNA: TGTGCCAGCAGCTTACCTGAGGATGAAAAACTGTTTTTT. Looking up the rest from reference TRBV7-9 and TRBJ1-4 gives the full variable domain: DTGVSQNPRHKITKRGQNVTFRCDPISEHNRLYWYRQTLGQGPEFLTYFQNEAQLEKSRLLSDRFSAERPKGSFSTLEIQRTEQGDSAMYLCASSLPEDEKLFFGSGTQLSVL.

In this sample, this clone turned up a few times. The DNA for the CDR3 is TGTGCCTGGAAAGGTCTCGTAGCCACAGATACGCAGTATTTT. It is translated as CAWKGLVATDTQYF. This chain joins TRBV30 and TRBJ2-3; D remains unclear. V was pared by 4 bases and J by 2 bases, with 13 bases between. From germline, CDR1 is GTSNPN and CDR2 SVGIG (reference sequence). The CDR3 loop spans 14 amino acids.

The chain recombines TRBV5-1 with TRBJ2-3, with TRBD1 matching over 9 bases. Trimming cost V 5 bases and J 0 bases; bases outside gene matches: 4. Germline-derived CDR1 and CDR2 are SGHRS and YFSETQ. The CDR3 sequence is 15 residues long. The CDR3 nucleotides are TGCGCCAGCAGGGATGGGACAGGGAGCACAGATACGCAGTATTTT. This sequence encodes CASRDGTGSTDTQYF.

The rearrangement links TRBV19 to TRBJ1-5; 9 positions agree with TRBD1. V lost 6 bases and J lost 6; bases outside the gene matches: 9. The CDR3 is 15 residues long. Germline V gene data show CDR1 as LNHDA and CDR2 as SQIVND (reference sequence). CDR3 sequence reads: CASSWTGEASQPQHF. The CDR3 region has the DNA TGTGCCAGTAGCTGGACAGGGGAGGCCAGTCAGCCCCAGCATTTT.

The chain couples TRBV25-1 to TRBJ1-1; D call uncertain. CDR1 and CDR2 from the germline V gene are MGHDK and SYGVNS. The germline V and J ends were trimmed by 5 bases and 6 bases, with 22 bases remaining between them. The CDR3 is 16 amino acids. CDR3 DNA sequence: TGTGCCAGCAGTAACCTGGGAGCGAGGCTTCTCTCTGAAGCTTTCTTT. Protein sequence: CASSNLGARLLSEAFF.

The V call is TRBV28, the J call TRBJ1-5, with D hard to call. This CDR3 is 14 amino acids long. From germline, CDR1 is MDHEN and CDR2 SYDVKM. V lost 7 bases and J lost 0, with 10 bases in between. The CDR3 reads CASKKANSNQPQHF. The CDR3 coding sequence is TGTGCCAGCAAAAAGGCAAATAGCAATCAGCCCCAGCATTTT.

The chain has TRBV12-5 and TRBJ2-3, with 9 positions matching TRBD2. The CDR3 runs to 12 residues. V gave up 5 bases and J gave up 12 bases; unmatched junction bases: 6. In germline, CDR1 is LGHNT, CDR2 FRNRAP. The CDR3 loop is CASGQSGLAQYF. The CDR3, as DNA: TGTGCTAGTGGTCAGTCGGGACTAGCCCAGTATTTT.

The chain recombines TRBV7-2 with TRBJ1-1; D unresolved. CDR1 and CDR2 from the germline V gene are SGHTA and FQGNSA. The V and J ends lost 2 bases and 6 bases respectively, with 10 bases between them. CDR3 length equals 13 residues. DNA of the CDR3: TGTGCCAGCAGCTTACTACGGGAAGCTGAAGCTTTCTTT. The encoded protein is CASSLLREAEAFF.

A remark on this clone: At one boundary the junction diverges from the germline segment, which might be a read error. This chain's CDR3 is CASREGLPPAYNEQFF. Here the CDR3 DNA reads TGTGCCAGCAGGGAAGGGTTACCCCCGGCCTACAATGAGCAGTTCTTC. The rearrangement links TRBV6-1 to TRBJ2-1, with D unclear. Germline CDR1 is MNHNS and CDR2 is SASEGT. CDR3 length: 16 residues.

The V and J genes are TRBV4-1 and TRBJ1-5; 8 nucleotides align to TRBD1. Germline loops: CDR1 MGHRA, CDR2 YSYEKL. J lost 1 base, V lost 4 bases, and 18 bases had no gene match. The CDR3 sequence is 20 residues long. CDR3 region: CASSRFFTWTGRISNQPQHF. CDR3 coding DNA: TGCGCCAGCAGCCGATTTTTCACCTGGACAGGGAGGATCAGCAATCAGCCCCAGCATTTT.

This chain joins TRBV19 and TRBJ2-7, with 9 bases that match TRBD1. The CDR3 covers 16 residues. The germline CDR1 and CDR2 sequences are LNHDA and SQIVND (reference sequence). V shed 5 bases, J shed 6 bases, and the junction held 14 bases outside the gene matches. The CDR3 coding sequence is TGTGCCAGTAGTCCGCTGACGGGACAGGGCGTCTCCGAGCAGTACTTC. This gives the protein CASSPLTGQGVSEQYF.

J is TRBJ2-7 and V is TRBV7-8, with TRBD1 identical over 10 bases. Germline lookup yields CDR1 SGHVS and CDR2 FQNEAQ. The CDR3 is 16 residues long. Trimming at V came to 6 bases and at J to 3 bases, leaving 11 bases not matched to a gene. The CDR3 DNA reads TGTGCCAGCAGTCCCGAGGTCGGGACAGGGGTCTACGAGCAGTACTTC. Translated, it gives CASSPEVGTGVYEQYF.

V usage is TRBV9 and J usage is TRBJ2-5, with 8 bases fitting TRBD2. The CDR3 totals 16 residues. The V and J ends lost 3 bases and 2 bases, in that order; junction bases with no gene match: 9. CDR1 is SGDLS and CDR2 is YYNGEE in the germline V gene. The CDR3 DNA follows: TGTGCCAGCAGCGAGGAGGGCGGGACTAGACAAGAGACCCAGTACTTC. This translates into CASSEEGGTRQETQYF.

This clone was observed a handful of times. V gene TRBV13 combines with J gene TRBJ2-5; the D call may be TRBD1 or TRBD2 (5 bases each). Germline V gene lookup returns CDR1 PRHDT and CDR2 FYEKMQ (reference sequence). V gave up 5 bases and J gave up 9 bases, with 25 bases separating them. CDR3 length: 16 amino acids. The CDR3 DNA reads as TGTGCCAGCAGCAGTACCGGGACCGCGGACTTAGGGGCCCAGTACTTC. Translation: CASSSTGTADLGAQYF.

J is TRBJ2-7 and V is TRBV11-2, with D perhaps TRBD1 (6 bases). Germline V gene lookup returns CDR1 SGHAT and CDR2 FQNNGV. V gave up 6 bases and J gave up 4 bases, with 16 bases separating them. The CDR3 has 14 amino acids. CDR3 nucleotide sequence: TGTGCCAGCAGATCGGACAGAGCGATATACGAGCAGTACTTC. Its protein is CASRSDRAIYEQYF.